A selection of T cell receptor beta chains follows, all from one sample in a study of T cells after yellow fever vaccination. TCRdb ran MiXCR on the 5' RACE reads and lists one entry per CDR3 protein. The data show about 160,000 distinct CDR3 sequences, around 7% seen once. Sample: CD4+ T cells sorted from PBMCs, taken 4 to 5 days after the first yellow fever vaccination. All receptors come from a man between 18 and 29 years old who received the YFV17D yellow fever vaccine. CDR3s include the opening cysteine and the closing phenylalanine or tryptophan. Fields, in order: CDR3 protein, V gene.

CDR3 protein: CASSSGARGYTF; V gene: TRBV2
CDR3 protein: CASSPFGTIPEKLFF; V gene: TRBV11-2
CDR3 protein: CASLGTGSKGTEAFF; V gene: TRBV5-1
CDR3 protein: CASSYQNMNTEAFF; V gene: TRBV6-5
CDR3 protein: CASSSDDGEAFF; V gene: TRBV7-3
CDR3 protein: CASSEDPDPWGHETQYF; V gene: TRBV9
CDR3 protein: CSASARFSINEKLFF; V gene: TRBV20-1
CDR3 protein: CASSVEQGGESPLHF; V gene: TRBV9
CDR3 protein: CASSLQGSYNEQFF; V gene: TRBV5-1
CDR3 protein: CASSYSGSWEKLFF; V gene: TRBV27
CDR3 protein: CATGDRVQETQYF; V gene: TRBV24-1
CDR3 protein: CASSRSWTGVHNEQFF; V gene: TRBV18
CDR3 protein: CASRTGDYNSPLHF; V gene: TRBV28
CDR3 protein: CSARNYDLTDTQYF; V gene: TRBV20-1
CDR3 protein: CASRRDRPPYEQYF; V gene: TRBV6-5
CDR3 protein: CATWGPGTDTQYF; V gene: TRBV6-1
CDR3 protein: CASSLDRASNQPQHF; V gene: TRBV7-2
CDR3 protein: CASSLATKDTQYF; V gene: TRBV9
CDR3 protein: CASGFKAALWDRGPFGEAFF; V gene: TRBV12-5
CDR3 protein: CASRGGGGYTF; V gene: TRBV6-6
CDR3 protein: CASSAVRVGETQYF; V gene: TRBV7-7
CDR3 protein: CATRPGQGDNEQFF; V gene: TRBV12-3/TRBV12-4